The 3 T cell receptor beta chains below come from one sample, sequenced in a study of blood T cell repertoires in COVID-19. Produced via immunoSEQ multiplex PCR; TCRdb's table is partial and in-frame only. This sample carries about 140,000 clones, more than 75% of them seen once, and the ten largest clones take 4% to 5%. Sequenced material: peripheral blood. All receptors derive from an elderly woman with acute or convalescent COVID-19.

The chain uses TRBV7-7 and TRBJ2-5; 8 positions agree with TRBD2. Germline CDR1 and CDR2: SSHAT and FNYEAQ (reference sequence). V shed 2 bases and J 2 bases; nucleotides not matched to a gene: 4. The CDR3 is 15 amino acids. The CDR3 sequence is CASSLSAGGQETQYF. Here the CDR3 DNA reads TGTGCCAGCAGCTTATCGGCGGGAGGACAAGAGACCCAGTACTTC.

The V and J genes are TRBV19 and TRBJ2-7; D may be TRBD1 (5 bases). Between the trimmed V and J ends, which lost 3 bases and 5 bases, there was a span of 14 bases. The CDR3 is made up of 14 amino acids. The germline V gene encodes CDR1 LNHDA and CDR2 SQIVND (reference sequence). As DNA, the CDR3 is TGTGCCAGTAGTATGGCGGCAGGGTTCCACGAGCAGTACTTC. The encoded protein is CASSMAAGFHEQYF.

V is TRBV3-1 (or the pseudogene TRBV3-2) and J is TRBJ1-3; D is unclear. V gave up 4 bases and J gave up 5 bases, with 12 bases separating them. The CDR3 loop spans 14 amino acids. The germline CDR1 and CDR2 sequences are LGHDT and YNNKEL (reference sequence). As DNA, the CDR3 is TGTGCCAGCAGCCCCCACGAGTCTAGAAACACCATATATTTT. Amino acid sequence: CASSPHESRNTIYF.